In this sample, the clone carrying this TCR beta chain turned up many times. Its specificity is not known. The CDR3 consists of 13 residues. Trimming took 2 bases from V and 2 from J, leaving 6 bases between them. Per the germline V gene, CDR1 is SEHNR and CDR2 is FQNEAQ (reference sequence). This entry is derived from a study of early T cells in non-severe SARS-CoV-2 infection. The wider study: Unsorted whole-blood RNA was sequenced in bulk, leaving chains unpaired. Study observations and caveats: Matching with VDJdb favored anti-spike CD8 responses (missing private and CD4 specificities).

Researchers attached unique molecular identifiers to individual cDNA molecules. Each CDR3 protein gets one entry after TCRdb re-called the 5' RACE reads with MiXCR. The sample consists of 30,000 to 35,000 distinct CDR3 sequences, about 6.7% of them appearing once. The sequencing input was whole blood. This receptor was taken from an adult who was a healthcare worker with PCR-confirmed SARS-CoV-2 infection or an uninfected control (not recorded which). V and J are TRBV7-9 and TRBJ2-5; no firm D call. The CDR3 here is CASSLPIQETQYF. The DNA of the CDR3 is TGTGCCAGCAGCTTACCGATTCAAGAGACCCAGTACTTC. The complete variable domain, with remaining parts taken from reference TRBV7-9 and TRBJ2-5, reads DTGVSQNPRHKITKRGQNVTFRCDPISEHNRLYWYRQTLGQGPEFLTYFQNEAQLEKSRLLSDRFSAERPKGSFSTLEIQRTEQGDSAMYLCASSLPIQETQYFGPGTRLLVL.